The 8 T cell receptor beta chains reported below all come from one sample, sequenced in a study of T cells in Graves' hyperthyroidism and ophthalmopathy. Amplification of TCR beta CDR3 regions used RNA as the template. First-round RT-PCR targeting the TCR CDR3 was performed with the HTBI primer set. MiXCR was run by TCRdb on the multiplex PCR reads, yielding one entry per CDR3 protein. The sample lists around 620,000 distinct CDR3 sequences; under 20% were seen once. Sequenced sample: blood. The receptors were sampled from a woman in her thirties with Graves' hyperthyroidism.

This clonotype was seen a handful of times. The chain employs TRBV3-1 and TRBJ2-2; no firm D call. CDR3 length equals 15 residues. Germline V gene data show CDR1 as LGHDT and CDR2 as YNNKEL (reference sequence). V lost 5 bases and J 1 base, leaving 11 bases between the germline ends. In DNA, the CDR3 is TGTGCCAGCAGCTACTACAGCTTGAACACCGGGGAGCTGTTTTTT. Amino acids: CASSYYSLNTGELFF.

The sample holds many counts of this clonotype. The germline gene is not matched at one end of the junction; a read error may be the cause. V gene TRBV2 combines with J gene TRBJ1-1; D may be TRBD1 (6 bases). The CDR3 is 14 residues long. The germline CDR1 and CDR2 sequences are SNHLY and FYNNEI. The CDR3 DNA sequence: TGTGCCAGCAGAGAAGACAGGTTGAACACTGAAGCTTTCTTT. Translated, it gives CASREDRLNTEAFF.

This clonotype was counted many times. The chain combines TRBV2 with TRBJ2-1, with D perhaps matching TRBD1 (6 bases). Germline lookup yields CDR1 SNHLY and CDR2 FYNNEI. The CDR3 is 18 amino acids. Trimming took off 5 bases at V and 0 bases at J, with 20 bases between the two ends. Here the CDR3 reads CASSHRNVGGVSYNEQFF. In DNA, the CDR3 is TGTGCCAGCAGTCACAGGAACGTTGGGGGCGTCTCCTACAATGAGCAGTTCTTC.

The V call is TRBV18, the J call TRBJ2-3; tentatively, D is TRBD2 (6 bases). Germline values: CDR1 KGHSH, CDR2 LQKENI. The V gene lost 5 bases and the J gene lost 6 bases, with 24 bases spanning the gap. The CDR3 length is 17 residues. CDR3 loop: CASSNQDALTSRDTQYF. The CDR3 DNA reads TGTGCCAGCTCAAACCAAGACGCCCTGACTAGTCGCGATACGCAGTATTTT.

This clonotype was recorded a few times. A much larger clone is a single base away; this may be a read error. The genes are TRBV12-3 or TRBV12-4 and TRBJ1-2; 7 positions agree with TRBD1. CDR3 length equals 15 residues. The CDR3 region has the DNA TGTTCCAGCAGTCCCACAGGGGAGACTAACTATGGCTACACCTTC. It translates to CSSSPTGETNYGYTF.

This clonotype was found many times. The chain is built from TRBV6-2 or TRBV6-3 and TRBJ1-5; D remains unclear. Trimming removed 5 bases at V and 5 bases at J, with 4 bases between. Germline values: CDR1 MNHEY, CDR2 SVGEGT. This CDR3 region has 11 residues. For the CDR3, the DNA is TGTGCCAGCAGTCACGATCAGCCCCAGCATTTT. It yields the protein CASSHDQPQHF.

This clonotype was detected a few times. The chain couples TRBV12-3 or TRBV12-4 to TRBJ2-1, with 7 bases aligning to TRBD2. V lost 1 base to trimming and J lost 10 bases; unmatched junction nucleotides: 19. The CDR3 length is 18 residues. DNA of the CDR3: TGTGCCAGCAGTTTAGGACTTTTTCGGCGCGGGAGTCTTTGGGAGCAGTTCTTC. The encoded protein is CASSLGLFRRGSLWEQFF.

This clonotype was seen more than once but under ten times. The J gene is TRBJ2-1, the V gene TRBV6-2 or TRBV6-3; 12 bases match TRBD2. The V gene end was trimmed by 7 bases and the J gene end by 5 bases; junction bases not matched to a gene: 6. The CDR3 spans 15 residues. CDR1 is MNHEY and CDR2 is SVGEGT in the germline V gene. The CDR3 protein is CASIERLAGDNEQFF. The CDR3 DNA reads as TGTGCCAGCATAGAGAGACTAGCGGGAGACAATGAGCAGTTCTTC.